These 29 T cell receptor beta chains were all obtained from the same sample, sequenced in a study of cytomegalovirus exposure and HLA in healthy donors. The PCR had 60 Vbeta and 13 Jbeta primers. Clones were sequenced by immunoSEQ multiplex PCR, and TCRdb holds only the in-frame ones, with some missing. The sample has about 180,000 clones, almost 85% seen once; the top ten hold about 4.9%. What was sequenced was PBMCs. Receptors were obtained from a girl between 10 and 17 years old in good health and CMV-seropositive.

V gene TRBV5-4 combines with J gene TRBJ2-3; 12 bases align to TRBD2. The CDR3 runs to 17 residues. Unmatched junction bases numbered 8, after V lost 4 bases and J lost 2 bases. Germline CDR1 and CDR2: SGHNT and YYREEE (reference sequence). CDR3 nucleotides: TGTGCCAGCAGCCTCACTAGCGGGGGGAAAAACACAGATACGCAGTATTTT. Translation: CASSLTSGGKNTDTQYF.

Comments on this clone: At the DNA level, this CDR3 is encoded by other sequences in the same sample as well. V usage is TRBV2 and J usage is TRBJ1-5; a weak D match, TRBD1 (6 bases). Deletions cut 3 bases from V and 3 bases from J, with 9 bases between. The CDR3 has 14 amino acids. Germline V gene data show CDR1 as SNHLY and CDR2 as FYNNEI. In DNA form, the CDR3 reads TGTGCCAGCAGTGAGTGGACAGTCAATCAGCCCCAGCATTTT. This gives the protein CASSEWTVNQPQHF. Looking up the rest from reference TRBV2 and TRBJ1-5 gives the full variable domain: EPEVTQTPSHQVTQMGQEVILRCVPISNHLYFYWYRQILGQKVEFLVSFYNNEISEKSEIFDDQFSVERPDGSNFTLKIRSTKLEDSAMYFCASSEWTVNQPQHFGDGTRLSIL.

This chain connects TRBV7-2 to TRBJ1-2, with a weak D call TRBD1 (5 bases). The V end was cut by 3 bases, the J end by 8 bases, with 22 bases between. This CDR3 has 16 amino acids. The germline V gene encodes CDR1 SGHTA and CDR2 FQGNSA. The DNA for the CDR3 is TGTGCCAGCAGCTTTTCGCTACACCGGGACTCGAGCGGCTACACCTTC. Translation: CASSFSLHRDSSGYTF.

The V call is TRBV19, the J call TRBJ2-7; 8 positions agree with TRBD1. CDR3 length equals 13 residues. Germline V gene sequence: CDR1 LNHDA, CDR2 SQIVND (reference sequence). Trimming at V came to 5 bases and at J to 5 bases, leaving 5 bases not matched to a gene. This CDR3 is CASSPPTGDEQYF. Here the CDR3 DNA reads TGTGCCAGTAGTCCTCCGACAGGGGACGAGCAGTACTTC. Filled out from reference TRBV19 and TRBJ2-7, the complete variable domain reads DGGITQSPKYLFRKEGQNVTLSCEQNLNHDAMYWYRQDPGQGLRLIYYSQIVNDFQKGDIAEGYSVSREKKESFPLTVTSAQKNPTAFYLCASSPPTGDEQYFGPGTRLTVT.

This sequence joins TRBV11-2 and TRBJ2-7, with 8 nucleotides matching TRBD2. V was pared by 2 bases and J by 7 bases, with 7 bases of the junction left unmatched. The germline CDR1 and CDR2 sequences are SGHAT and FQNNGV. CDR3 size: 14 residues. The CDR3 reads CASSLTGGPYEQYF. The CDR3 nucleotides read TGTGCCAGCAGCTTAACGGGGGGGCCATATGAGCAGTACTTC.

Here the CDR3 reads CASSLYIGGAEQYF. Written as DNA, the CDR3 is TGTGCCAGCAGCCTCTATATTGGGGGCGCCGAGCAGTACTTC. The chain joins TRBV4-2 to TRBJ2-5; TRBD1 might be the D (6 bases). Matching the DNA end better, TRBJ2-7 makes the J call doubtful. The CDR3 has 14 residues. Germline V gene lookup returns CDR1 LGHNA and CDR2 YNFKEQ.

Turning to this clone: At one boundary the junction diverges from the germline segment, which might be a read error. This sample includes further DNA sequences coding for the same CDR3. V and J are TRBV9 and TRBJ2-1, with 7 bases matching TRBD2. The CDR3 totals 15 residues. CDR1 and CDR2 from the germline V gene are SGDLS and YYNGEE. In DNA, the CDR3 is TGTGCCAGCAGCCCAGCCGGGGGGTCCTACAATGAACAGTTCTTC. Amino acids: CASSPAGGSYNEQFF.

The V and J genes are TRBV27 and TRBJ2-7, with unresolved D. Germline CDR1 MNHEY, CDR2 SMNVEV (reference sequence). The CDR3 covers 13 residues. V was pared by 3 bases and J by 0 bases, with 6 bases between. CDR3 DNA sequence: TGTGCCAGCAGTTTTAGGAGCTCCTACGAGCAGTACTTC. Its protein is CASSFRSSYEQYF.

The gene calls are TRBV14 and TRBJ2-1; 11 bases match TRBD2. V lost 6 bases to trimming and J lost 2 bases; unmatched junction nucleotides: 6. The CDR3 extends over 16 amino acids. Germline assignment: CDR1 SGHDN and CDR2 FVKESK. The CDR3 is CASSYLAGGTYNEQFF. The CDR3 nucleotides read TGTGCCAGCAGTTACCTAGCGGGGGGAACCTACAATGAGCAGTTCTTC.

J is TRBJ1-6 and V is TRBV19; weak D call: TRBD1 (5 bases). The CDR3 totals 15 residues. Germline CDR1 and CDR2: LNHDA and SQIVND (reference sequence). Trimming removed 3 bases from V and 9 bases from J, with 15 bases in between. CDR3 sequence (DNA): TGTGCCAGTAGTATCTCCCGGGGGGGAGTTTCACCCCTCCACTTT. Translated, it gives CASSISRGGVSPLHF.

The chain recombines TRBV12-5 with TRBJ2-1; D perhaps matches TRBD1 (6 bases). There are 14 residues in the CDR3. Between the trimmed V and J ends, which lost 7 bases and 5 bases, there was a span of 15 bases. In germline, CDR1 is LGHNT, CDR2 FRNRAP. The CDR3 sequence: CASALSSGDNEQFF. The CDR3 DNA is TGTGCTAGTGCCCTATCCTCAGGGGACAATGAGCAGTTCTTC.

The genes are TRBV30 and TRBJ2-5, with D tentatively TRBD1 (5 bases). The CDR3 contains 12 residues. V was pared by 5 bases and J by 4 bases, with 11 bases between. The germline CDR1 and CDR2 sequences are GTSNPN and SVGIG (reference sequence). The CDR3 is CAWGPGSETQYF. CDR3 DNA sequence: TGTGCCTGGGGTCCAGGGTCAGAGACCCAGTACTTC.

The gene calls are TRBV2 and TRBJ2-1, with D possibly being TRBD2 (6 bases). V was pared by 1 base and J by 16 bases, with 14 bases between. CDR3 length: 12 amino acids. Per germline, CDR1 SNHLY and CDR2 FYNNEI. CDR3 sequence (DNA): TGTGCCAGCAGTGAAGTGTGGGACTTACAATTCTTC. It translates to CASSEVWDLQFF.

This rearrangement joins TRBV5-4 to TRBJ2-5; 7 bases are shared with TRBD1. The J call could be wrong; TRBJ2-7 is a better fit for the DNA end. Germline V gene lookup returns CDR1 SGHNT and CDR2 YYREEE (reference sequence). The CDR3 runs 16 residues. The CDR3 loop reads CASSPRPDRTSYEQYF. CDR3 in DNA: TGTGCCAGCAGCCCCCGGCCGGACAGGACCTCCTACGAGCAGTACTTC.

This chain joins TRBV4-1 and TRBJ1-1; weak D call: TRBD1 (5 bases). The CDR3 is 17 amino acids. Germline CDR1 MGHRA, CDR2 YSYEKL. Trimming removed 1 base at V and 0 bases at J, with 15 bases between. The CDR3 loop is CASSQVGKGPMNTEAFF. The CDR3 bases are TGCGCCAGCAGCCAAGTCGGCAAGGGGCCTATGAACACTGAAGCTTTCTTT.

CDR3 in amino acids: CASSFLGPWDTEAFF. The CDR3, as DNA: TGTGCCAGCAGTTTCCTGGGCCCTTGGGACACTGAAGCTTTCTTT. The J gene is TRBJ1-1, the V gene TRBV27; D is uncertain. The CDR3 runs to 15 residues. V gave up 3 bases and J gave up 3 bases, with 14 bases separating them. Germline CDR1 MNHEY, CDR2 SMNVEV (reference sequence).

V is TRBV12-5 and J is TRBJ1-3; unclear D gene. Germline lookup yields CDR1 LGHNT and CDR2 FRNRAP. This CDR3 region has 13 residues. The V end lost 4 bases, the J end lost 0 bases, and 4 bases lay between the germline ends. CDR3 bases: TGTGCTAGTGGTTACTACTCTGGAAACACCATATATTTT. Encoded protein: CASGYYSGNTIYF.

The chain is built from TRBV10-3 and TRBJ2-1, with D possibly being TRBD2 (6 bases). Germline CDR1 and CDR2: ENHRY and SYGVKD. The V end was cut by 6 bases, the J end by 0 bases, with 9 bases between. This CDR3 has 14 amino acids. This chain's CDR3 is CAISGGSSYNEQFF. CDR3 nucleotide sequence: TGTGCCATCAGCGGGGGAAGCTCCTACAATGAGCAGTTCTTC.

CDR3 DNA sequence: TGCGCCAGCAGCTCGACCTACAGGGGGTTCTATGGCTACACCTTC. Protein sequence: CASSSTYRGFYGYTF. This chain links TRBV5-1 with TRBJ1-2; 8 bases map to TRBD1. The CDR3 contains 15 residues. Germline V gene sequence: CDR1 SGHRS, CDR2 YFSETQ. V was clipped by 3 bases and J by 4 bases; unmatched bases: 8.

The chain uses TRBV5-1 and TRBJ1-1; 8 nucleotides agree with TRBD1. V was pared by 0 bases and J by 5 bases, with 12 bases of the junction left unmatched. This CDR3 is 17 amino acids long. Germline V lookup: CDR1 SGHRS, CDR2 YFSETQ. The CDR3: CASSLASRTGGLTEAFF. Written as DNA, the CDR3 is TGCGCCAGCAGCTTGGCCAGCCGTACAGGGGGTTTGACTGAAGCTTTCTTT.

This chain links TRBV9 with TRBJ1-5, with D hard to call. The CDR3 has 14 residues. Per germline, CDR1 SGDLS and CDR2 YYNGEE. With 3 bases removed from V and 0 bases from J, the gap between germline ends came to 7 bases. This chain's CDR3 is CASSAAHSNQPQHF. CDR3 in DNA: TGTGCCAGCAGCGCCGCACATAGCAATCAGCCCCAGCATTTT.

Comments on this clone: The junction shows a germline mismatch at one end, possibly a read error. CDR3 amino acids: CASSLSRGTANYGCTF. The CDR3 DNA follows: TGTGCCAGCAGTTTATCGAGGGGGACGGCTAACTATGGCTGCACCTTC. J is TRBJ1-2 and V is TRBV27; possible D gene TRBD1, 6 bases. Germline V CDR1 and CDR2: MNHEY, SMNVEV (reference sequence). The CDR3 is 16 amino acids.

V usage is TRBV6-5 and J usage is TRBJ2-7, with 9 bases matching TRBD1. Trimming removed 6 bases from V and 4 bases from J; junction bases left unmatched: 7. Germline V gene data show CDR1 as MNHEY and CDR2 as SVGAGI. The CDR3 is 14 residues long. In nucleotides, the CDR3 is TGTGCCAGCAGCAACGGACAGGGGCGTTACGAGCAGTACTTC. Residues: CASSNGQGRYEQYF.

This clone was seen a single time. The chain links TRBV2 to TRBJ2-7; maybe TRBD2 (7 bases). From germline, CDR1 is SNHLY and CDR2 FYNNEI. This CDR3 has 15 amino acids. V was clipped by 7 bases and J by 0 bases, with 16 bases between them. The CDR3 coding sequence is TGTGCCAGCATTCAAGGGGGAGGGGCCTCCTACGAGCAGTACTTC. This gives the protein CASIQGGGASYEQYF.

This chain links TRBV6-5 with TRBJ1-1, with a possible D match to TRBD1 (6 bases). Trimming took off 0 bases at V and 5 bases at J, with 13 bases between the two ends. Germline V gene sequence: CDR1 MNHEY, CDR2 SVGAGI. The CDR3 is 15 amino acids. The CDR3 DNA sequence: TGTGCCAGCAGTTACTCAGCAGGGGCGTGGACTGAAGCTTTCTTT. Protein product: CASSYSAGAWTEAFF.

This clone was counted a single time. The CDR3 spells CASSPLGLAVNEQFF. In nucleotides, the CDR3 is TGCGCCAGCAGCCCCCTGGGACTAGCGGTCAATGAGCAGTTCTTC. The chain recombines TRBV4-1 with TRBJ2-1, with TRBD2 identical over 11 bases. Germline CDR1 is MGHRA and CDR2 is YSYEKL. V lost 4 bases, J lost 6 bases, and 5 bases stayed unmatched. The CDR3 totals 15 residues.

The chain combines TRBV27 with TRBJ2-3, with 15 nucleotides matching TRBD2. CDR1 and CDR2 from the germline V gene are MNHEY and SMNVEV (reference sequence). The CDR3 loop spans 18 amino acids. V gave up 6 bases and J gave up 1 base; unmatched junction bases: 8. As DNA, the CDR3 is TGTGCCAGCAGCCCAGGGACTAGCGGGGGGCGGGGCACAGATACGCAGTATTTT. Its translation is CASSPGTSGGRGTDTQYF.

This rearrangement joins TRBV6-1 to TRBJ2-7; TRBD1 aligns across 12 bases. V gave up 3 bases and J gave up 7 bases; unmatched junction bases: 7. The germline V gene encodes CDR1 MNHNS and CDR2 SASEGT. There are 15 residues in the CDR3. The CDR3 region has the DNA TGTGCCAGCAGTGATCCGGGACAGGGGGCTGGGGAGCAGTACTTC. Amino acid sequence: CASSDPGQGAGEQYF.

CDR3 sequence: CASGRTSGGTDTQYF. As DNA, the CDR3 is TGTGCCAGCGGAAGGACTAGCGGGGGCACAGATACGCAGTATTTT. The chain recombines TRBV13 with TRBJ2-3; the match to TRBD2 covers 12 bases. CDR3 length equals 15 residues. Trimming at V came to 8 bases and at J to 1 base, leaving 4 bases not matched to a gene. The germline V gene has CDR1 PRHDT and CDR2 FYEKMQ (reference sequence).